This is a list of T cell receptor beta chains from one sample in a study of neurological immune-mediated disorders. MiXCR, run by TCRdb on the 5' RACE reads, gives a single entry per CDR3 protein. The table shows 11,000 to 15,000 distinct CDR3 sequences, with approximately 7% occurring only once. Sequencing was performed on CD8+ T cells from blood. These receptor sequences come from a woman aged 35 to 49 in good health. CDR3s include the opening cysteine and the closing phenylalanine or tryptophan. Each record gives: D gene, clone size, CDR3 length, V gene, J gene, CDR3 DNA, CDR3 protein. D genes are given only for firm matches. Clone size appears in some rows only: once, few, many, or a class for an expanded clone.

D: TRBD2; size: many; length: 15; V: TRBV27; J: TRBJ2-1; DNA: TGTGCCAGCACTCGTAGCGGGCAGCCCTACAATGAGCAGTTCTTC; CDR3: CASTRSGQPYNEQFF
D: .; size: many; length: 12; V: TRBV12-3/TRBV12-4; J: TRBJ2-1; DNA: TGTGCCAGCAAACAACTTTTGCCAGAGCAGTTCTTC; CDR3: CASKQLLPEQFF
D: .; size: many; length: 15; V: TRBV4-1; J: TRBJ2-1; DNA: TGCGCCAGCAGCCAAGGGGGCGCGGGGTACAATGAGCAGTTCTTC; CDR3: CASSQGGAGYNEQFF
D: TRBD2; size: many; length: 17; V: TRBV6-1; J: TRBJ2-3; DNA: TGTGCCAGCAGCTGGACTAGCGGGAGCGGAAGCACAGATACGCAGTATTTT; CDR3: CASSWTSGSGSTDTQYF
D: TRBD1; size: many; length: 13; V: TRBV5-1; J: TRBJ1-1; DNA: TGCGCCAGGGTGTCTTCCCAGGGGGCTGAAGCTTTCTTT; CDR3: CARVSSQGAEAFF
D: TRBD1; size: many; length: 15; V: TRBV11-2; J: TRBJ2-1; DNA: TGTGCCAGCACCTTAGACAGGGAGTTAGACAATGAGCAGTTCTTC; CDR3: CASTLDRELDNEQFF
D: .; size: many; length: 16; V: TRBV20-1; J: TRBJ1-1; DNA: TGCAGTGCTAGAGTAGTTACGGTGGGACGAGTCACTGAAGCTTTCTTT; CDR3: CSARVVTVGRVTEAFF
D: .; size: many; length: 14; V: TRBV7-9; J: TRBJ1-2; DNA: TGTGCCAGCAGCCACGGACAAAACTACTATGGCTACACCTTC; CDR3: CASSHGQNYYGYTF
D: .; size: many; length: 13; V: TRBV28; J: TRBJ1-2; DNA: TGTGCCAGCAGGCCAGGTATACGGCTATGGTGGACCTTC; CDR3: CASRPGIRLWWTF
D: .; size: many; length: 11; V: TRBV20-1; J: TRBJ2-3; DNA: TGCAGTGCTAGAGATAGCGATCCGCAGTATTTT; CDR3: CSARDSDPQYF
D: .; size: many; length: 13; V: TRBV6-5; J: TRBJ1-6; DNA: TGTGCCAGCAGCGACCTGCAAAATTCACCCCTCCACTTT; CDR3: CASSDLQNSPLHF
D: TRBD1; size: many; length: 16; V: TRBV11-2; J: TRBJ1-2; DNA: TGTGCCAGCAGCTTAGCCTTTGGGACAGGGGGGCATGGCTACACCTTC; CDR3: CASSLAFGTGGHGYTF
D: .; size: medium-sized; length: 15; V: TRBV7-2; J: TRBJ2-7; DNA: TGTGCCAGCAGCTTAGTGTCTGGGAGCTCCTACGAGCAGTACTTC; CDR3: CASSLVSGSSYEQYF
D: TRBD2; size: many; length: 19; V: TRBV13; J: TRBJ2-1; DNA: TGTGCCAGCAGCCCGGGGACTAGCGGACGATGGAGCCCCTACAATGAGCAGTTCTTC; CDR3: CASSPGTSGRWSPYNEQFF
D: .; size: many; length: 14; V: TRBV20-1; J: TRBJ2-5; DNA: TGCAGTGCTAGAGATGGGGGCAGCCAAGAGACCCAGTACTTC; CDR3: CSARDGGSQETQYF
D: .; size: many; length: 11; V: TRBV4-2; J: TRBJ2-7; DNA: TGTGCCAGCAGGGGGGGTGGCGAGCAGTACTTC; CDR3: CASRGGGEQYF
D: TRBD1; size: many; length: 11; V: TRBV20-1; J: TRBJ1-2; DNA: TGCAGCGCCCAGGGGGCGCGAGGCTACACCTTC; CDR3: CSAQGARGYTF
D: .; size: many; length: 15; V: TRBV5-1; J: TRBJ2-7; DNA: TGCGCCAGCAGCCTGGAGCCATGGACTACCTACGAGCAGTACTTC; CDR3: CASSLEPWTTYEQYF
D: .; size: once; length: 13; V: TRBV11-2; J: TRBJ1-5; DNA: TGTGCCAGCAGCTTAGGGGACAATCAGCCCCAGCATTTT; CDR3: CASSLGDNQPQHF
D: TRBD1; size: many; length: 14; V: TRBV7-9; J: TRBJ2-7; DNA: TGTGCCAGCAGCTTCGGGACAGGGGAGTACGAGCAGTACTTC; CDR3: CASSFGTGEYEQYF
D: .; size: many; length: 15; V: TRBV27; J: TRBJ1-5; DNA: TGTGCCAGCAGTTTATCGATGGGCGGGTTTCAGCCCCAGCATTTT; CDR3: CASSLSMGGFQPQHF
D: .; size: few; length: 14; V: TRBV27; J: TRBJ2-1; DNA: TGTGCCAGCAGTTTGCAGGGAGCTAACTATGAGCAGTTCTTC; CDR3: CASSLQGANYEQFF
D: .; size: many; length: 11; V: TRBV28; J: TRBJ2-7; DNA: TGTGCCAGCACCACAGGGTCCGAGCAGTACTTC; CDR3: CASTTGSEQYF
D: TRBD2; size: many; length: 14; V: TRBV27; J: TRBJ2-4; DNA: TGTGCCAGCAGTATTTCTAGCGGGAGCAACATTCAGTACTTC; CDR3: CASSISSGSNIQYF
D: .; size: medium-sized; length: 16; V: TRBV28; J: TRBJ1-4; DNA: TGTGCCAGCAGTCTACCCAGCAGGGGTCGGGATGAAAAACTGTTTTTT; CDR3: CASSLPSRGRDEKLFF
D: .; size: many; length: 13; V: TRBV11-2; J: TRBJ2-7; DNA: TGTGCCAGCAGCGGCTTATTCGGGAGCGAGCAGTACTTC; CDR3: CASSGLFGSEQYF
D: .; size: many; length: 14; V: TRBV7-2; J: TRBJ2-4; DNA: TGTGCCAGCAGCCCACACGAGGGGTTAAACATTCAGTACTTC; CDR3: CASSPHEGLNIQYF
D: .; size: many; length: 11; V: TRBV7-9; J: TRBJ2-3; DNA: TGTGCCAGCAGCCAGGATGATACGCAGTATTTT; CDR3: CASSQDDTQYF
D: TRBD2; size: .; length: 16; V: TRBV6-4; J: TRBJ2-1; DNA: TGTGCCAGCAGTGACTCTGAGCGGGGGTCCTACAATGAGCAATTCTTC; CDR3: CASSDSERGSYNEQFF
D: .; size: many; length: 14; V: TRBV12-3/TRBV12-4; J: TRBJ1-4; DNA: TGTGCCAGCAGTTTAAGCCCAGGGAATGAAAAACTGTTTTTT; CDR3: CASSLSPGNEKLFF
D: TRBD2; size: many; length: 15; V: TRBV3-1; J: TRBJ2-1; DNA: TGTGCCAGCAGCCCTGGACTAGCGGGAGGGAATGAGCAGTTCTTC; CDR3: CASSPGLAGGNEQFF
D: .; size: many; length: 14; V: TRBV5-6; J: TRBJ2-5; DNA: TGTGCCAGCAGCTTCGGGTCCAATCAAGAGACCCAGTACTTC; CDR3: CASSFGSNQETQYF
D: .; size: many; length: 13; V: TRBV27; J: TRBJ1-1; DNA: TGTGCCAGCACCAGTGTGGAGGGGGCTGAAGCTTTCTTT; CDR3: CASTSVEGAEAFF
D: TRBD1; size: many; length: 14; V: TRBV27; J: TRBJ2-7; DNA: TGTGCCAGCAGTCCCGGGACAGGCCCCTACGAGCAGTACTTC; CDR3: CASSPGTGPYEQYF
D: TRBD2; size: many; length: 16; V: TRBV9; J: TRBJ2-1; DNA: TGTGCCAGCAGCGTCCCAGCGGGGGGCCAACCCGGGGAGCAGTTCTTC; CDR3: CASSVPAGGQPGEQFF
D: TRBD2; size: many; length: 17; V: TRBV5-1; J: TRBJ2-7; DNA: TGCGCCAGCAGCCCGGCCGGGACTAGCGGGGGCTCCTACGAGCAGTACTTC; CDR3: CASSPAGTSGGSYEQYF
D: .; size: many; length: 19; V: TRBV28; J: TRBJ1-5; DNA: TGTGCCAGCAGTCCAATTCTGATTAGGTTGTATTTTGGTAAGAAGCCCCAGCATTTT; CDR3: CASSPILIRLYFGKKPQHF
D: TRBD1; size: once; length: 14; V: TRBV6-5; J: TRBJ1-5; DNA: TGTGCCAGCGGTATAGGACAGGGTAATCAGCCCCAGCATTTT; CDR3: CASGIGQGNQPQHF
D: .; size: many; length: 13; V: TRBV2; J: TRBJ1-1; DNA: TGTGCCAGCAGGGCCGGGATGAACACTGAAGCTTTCTTT; CDR3: CASRAGMNTEAFF
D: .; size: many; length: 13; V: TRBV12-3/TRBV12-4; J: TRBJ1-2; DNA: TGTGCCAGCTCCCCGGAGGATAACTATGGCTACACCTTC; CDR3: CASSPEDNYGYTF
D: TRBD2; size: .; length: 19; V: TRBV6-1; J: TRBJ2-1; DNA: TGTGCCAGCATAAAGGGGTCCGGGAGGGGACTTGTTCCCTACAATGAGCAGTTCTTC; CDR3: CASIKGSGRGLVPYNEQFF
D: TRBD2; size: many; length: 16; V: TRBV5-1; J: TRBJ2-7; DNA: TGCGCCAGCAGCAGCCTGACTAGCGGGAGCCTATACGAGCAGTACTTC; CDR3: CASSSLTSGSLYEQYF
D: .; size: many; length: 14; V: TRBV27; J: TRBJ2-7; DNA: TGTGCCAGCAGCACAGAAGGGGGTATCGACGAGCAGTACTTC; CDR3: CASSTEGGIDEQYF
D: .; size: many; length: 13; V: TRBV20-1; J: TRBJ2-7; DNA: TGCAGTGCTAGAGATAGAGAGCATTACGAGCAGTACTTC; CDR3: CSARDREHYEQYF
D: TRBD2; size: many; length: 12; V: TRBV14; J: TRBJ2-7; DNA: TGTGCCAGCGGGGGGGATTCCTACGAGCAGTACTTC; CDR3: CASGGDSYEQYF
D: .; size: many; length: 15; V: TRBV20-1; J: TRBJ2-7; DNA: TGCAGTGCTAGAGATCTGTACCCCGCCCCATACGAGCAGTACTTC; CDR3: CSARDLYPAPYEQYF
D: .; size: many; length: 19; V: TRBV4-1; J: TRBJ2-2; DNA: TGCGCCAGCAGCCAAGCACACAGCCCAAATACCATGGCTAGCGGGGAGCTGTTTTTT; CDR3: CASSQAHSPNTMASGELFF
D: TRBD2; size: many; length: 15; V: TRBV20-1; J: TRBJ2-1; DNA: TGCAGTGTTCCCATGACTAGCAGAGACTACAATGAGCAGTTCTTC; CDR3: CSVPMTSRDYNEQFF
D: .; size: many; length: 12; V: TRBV20-1; J: TRBJ2-5; DNA: TGCAGTGCCCCGGACTATGGAGAGACCCAGTACTTC; CDR3: CSAPDYGETQYF
D: .; size: many; length: 14; V: TRBV4-1; J: TRBJ1-4; DNA: TGCGCCAGCAGCCTGTGGGGTGAGAATGAAAAACTGTTTTTT; CDR3: CASSLWGENEKLFF
D: .; size: .; length: 14; V: TRBV10-3; J: TRBJ2-2; DNA: TGTGCCATCAGTGACCTTCAGACCCCTGTGGAGCTGTTTTTT; CDR3: CAISDLQTPVELFF
D: TRBD1; size: many; length: 15; V: TRBV29-1; J: TRBJ2-2; DNA: TGCAGCGTTGACCCGGGACAGGGGGCGTCCGGGGAGCTGTTTTTT; CDR3: CSVDPGQGASGELFF
D: .; size: many; length: 16; V: TRBV20-1; J: TRBJ2-2; DNA: TGCAGTGCTAGAGATACCGGGACACCAAACACCGGGGAGCTGTTTTTT; CDR3: CSARDTGTPNTGELFF